These 4 T cell receptor beta chains share one sample of origin, sequenced in a study of blood T cell repertoires in COVID-19. TCRdb keeps only in-frame clones here, not all; method: immunoSEQ multiplex PCR. The repertoire has under 45,000 clones, about 77% of them found once; the top ten carry 25% to 35%. Input material: peripheral blood. These receptors were collected from a woman in her seventies with acute or convalescent COVID-19.

This chain links TRBV18 with TRBJ1-3; the D gene is possibly TRBD1 (5 bases). V lost 0 bases to trimming and J lost 4 bases, with 10 bases between them. Germline values: CDR1 KGHSH, CDR2 LQKENI. This CDR3 is 15 amino acids long. CDR3 protein: CASSPPTRQGNTIYF. The CDR3 nucleotides read TGTGCCAGCTCACCACCGACAAGACAGGGAAACACCATATATTTT.

The V and J genes are TRBV9 and TRBJ2-7; 9 bases are shared with TRBD1. The CDR3 covers 15 residues. V trimming: 3 bases; J trimming: 6 bases; junction bases outside the gene matches: 10. Germline values: CDR1 SGDLS, CDR2 YYNGEE. The CDR3, as DNA: TGTGCCAGCAGCGCAGCTCCGGGACAGGGTGTCGAGCAGTACTTC. It codes for CASSAAPGQGVEQYF.

The rearrangement uses TRBV19 and TRBJ1-6; D is perhaps TRBD1 (6 bases). Trimming shortened V by 5 bases and J by 7 bases, and 15 bases separated the two germline ends. CDR1 is LNHDA and CDR2 is SQIVND in the germline V gene (reference sequence). This CDR3 contains 15 residues. For the CDR3, the DNA is TGTGCCAGTAGTTCAGGACAGAGGAAGAATTCACCCCTCCACTTT. Its translation: CASSSGQRKNSPLHF.

This chain links TRBV5-4 with TRBJ2-2; D is unresolved. Germline assignment: CDR1 SGHNT and CDR2 YYREEE (reference sequence). V lost 1 base to trimming and J lost 0 bases, with 4 bases between them. There are 14 residues in the CDR3. CDR3 nucleotide sequence: TGTGCCAGCAGCTTGCCGTCGAACACCGGGGAGCTGTTTTTT. This encodes CASSLPSNTGELFF.